The sequence of this TCR beta chain was determined in a study of cytomegalovirus exposure and HLA in healthy donors. PCR used 60 Vbeta primers and 13 Jbeta primers. The repertoire was sequenced with immunoSEQ multiplex PCR; TCRdb's copy has only in-frame clones and lacks some. The sample holds about 190,000 clones, 74% seen once. Germline CDR1 reads SNHLY; CDR2 reads FYNNEI. The CDR3 runs 12 residues. V was shortened by 6 bases and J by 13 bases, with 18 bases between the two germline ends. V usage is TRBV2 and J usage is TRBJ2-5, with D possibly matching TRBD2 (5 bases). This sequence originates from a woman in her 30s in good health and CMV-seropositive. The sample comprised PBMCs. The CDR3 DNA is TGTGCCAGCAGCGCCACCGCCCTAGGAGGGTACTTC. Amino acids: CASSATALGGYF.